This TCR beta chain was obtained from a study of blood T cells in healthy people across ages. Study findings and constraints: Reliance upon unsorted PBMCs precluded definitive naive versus antigen-experienced comparison.

V was cut by 2 bases and J by 4 bases, with 12 bases left in between. The CDR3 runs to 15 residues. The germline gives CDR1 SGHTA, CDR2 FQGTGA. Alongside a J-beta primer mix, a sample-barcoded 5' primer served in a second PCR lasting 7 to 11 cycles. Template switching added a 12-random-nucleotide identifier to every cDNA molecule. Each CDR3 protein gets one entry after TCRdb re-called the 5' RACE reads with MiXCR. Altogether approximately 1.5 million distinct CDR3 sequences are present, 34% being singletons, with the ten largest covering 10% to 12%. Notes on this clonotype: Its antigen is not known.

The chain combines TRBV7-3 with TRBJ2-1; D not resolved. The sequence came from a woman aged 25 to 45 in good health. The sequenced material came from blood. CDR3 amino acids: CASSLRTQPYNEQFF. In nucleotides, the CDR3 is TGTGCCAGCAGCTTACGGACCCAGCCGTACAATGAGCAGTTCTTC.